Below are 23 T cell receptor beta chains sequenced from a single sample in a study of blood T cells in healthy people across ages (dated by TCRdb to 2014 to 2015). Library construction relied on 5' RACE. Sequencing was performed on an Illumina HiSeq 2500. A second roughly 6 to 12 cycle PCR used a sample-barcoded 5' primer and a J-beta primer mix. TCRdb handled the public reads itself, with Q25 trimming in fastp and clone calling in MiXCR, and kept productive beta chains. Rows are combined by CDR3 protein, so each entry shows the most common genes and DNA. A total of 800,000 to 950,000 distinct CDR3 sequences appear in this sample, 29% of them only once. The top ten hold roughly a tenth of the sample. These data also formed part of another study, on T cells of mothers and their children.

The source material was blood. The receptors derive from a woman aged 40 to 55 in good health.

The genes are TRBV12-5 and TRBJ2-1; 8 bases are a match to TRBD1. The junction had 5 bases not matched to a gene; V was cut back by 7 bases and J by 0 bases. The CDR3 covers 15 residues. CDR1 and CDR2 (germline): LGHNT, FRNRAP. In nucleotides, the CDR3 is TGTGCTAGTGCCCAGGGACAGGCCTCCTACAATGAGCAGTTCTTC. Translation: CASAQGQASYNEQFF.

The CDR3 region is CASFTPGTGLENYGYTF. For the CDR3, the DNA is TGTGCCAGCTTCACGCCCGGGACAGGATTAGAGAACTATGGCTACACCTTC. J is TRBJ1-2 and V is TRBV28, with TRBD1 matching over 8 bases. This CDR3 is built from 17 residues. The germline CDR1 and CDR2 sequences are MDHEN and SYDVKM. Trimming cost V 8 bases and J 2 bases; bases outside gene matches: 16.

The chain's CDR3 is CASSLMRGLRNEQFF. CDR3 bases: TGTGCCAGCAGTTTAATGCGGGGCCTCCGCAATGAGCAGTTCTTC. The chain is built from TRBV28 and TRBJ2-1; a possible D gene is TRBD2 (6 bases). The CDR3 sequence is 15 residues long. V lost 2 bases to trimming and J lost 6 bases, with 14 bases between them. Per germline, CDR1 MDHEN and CDR2 SYDVKM.

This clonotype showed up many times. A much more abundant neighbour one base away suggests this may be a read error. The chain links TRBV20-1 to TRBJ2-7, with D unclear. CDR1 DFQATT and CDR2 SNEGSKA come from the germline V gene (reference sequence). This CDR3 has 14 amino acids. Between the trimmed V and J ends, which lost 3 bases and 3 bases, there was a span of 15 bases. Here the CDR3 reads CSASNSFSHYEQYF. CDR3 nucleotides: TGCAGTGCTAGTAACAGCTTTTCGCACTACGAGCAGTACTTC.

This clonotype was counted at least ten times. The CDR3 region has the DNA TGTGCCAGCAGTTCGACAGGCCCAGAGACCCAGTACTTC. It codes for CASSSTGPETQYF. This chain joins TRBV12-3 or TRBV12-4 and TRBJ2-5, with D tentatively TRBD1 (6 bases). The CDR3 contains 13 residues. Trimming cost V 4 bases and J 4 bases, with 10 bases left between them.

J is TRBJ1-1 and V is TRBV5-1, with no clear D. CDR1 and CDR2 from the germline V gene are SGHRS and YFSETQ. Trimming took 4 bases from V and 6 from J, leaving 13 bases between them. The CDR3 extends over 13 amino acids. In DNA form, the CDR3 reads TGCGCCAGCAGCGTCGAGGTTCAAGCTGAAGCTTTCTTT. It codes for CASSVEVQAEAFF.

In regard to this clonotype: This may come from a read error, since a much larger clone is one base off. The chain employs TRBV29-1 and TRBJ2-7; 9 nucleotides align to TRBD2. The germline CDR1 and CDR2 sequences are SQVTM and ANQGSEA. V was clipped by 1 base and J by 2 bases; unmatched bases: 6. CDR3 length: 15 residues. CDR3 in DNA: TGCAGCGTTGAAGGGAGAGCGGGGGGCCCCTACGAGCAGTACTTC. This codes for CSVEGRAGGPYEQYF.

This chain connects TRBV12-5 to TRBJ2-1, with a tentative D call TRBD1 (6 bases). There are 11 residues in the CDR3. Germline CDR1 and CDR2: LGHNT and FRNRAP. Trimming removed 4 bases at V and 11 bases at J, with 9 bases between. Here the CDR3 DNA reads TGTGCTAGTGGTTATGGACAGCAGCAGTTCTTC. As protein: CASGYGQQQFF.

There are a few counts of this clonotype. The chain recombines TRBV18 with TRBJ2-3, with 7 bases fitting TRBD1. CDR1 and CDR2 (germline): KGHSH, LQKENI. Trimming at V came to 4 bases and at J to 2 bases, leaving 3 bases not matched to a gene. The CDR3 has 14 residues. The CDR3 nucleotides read TGTGCCAGCTCACTGACAGGGAACACAGATACGCAGTATTTT. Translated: CASSLTGNTDTQYF.

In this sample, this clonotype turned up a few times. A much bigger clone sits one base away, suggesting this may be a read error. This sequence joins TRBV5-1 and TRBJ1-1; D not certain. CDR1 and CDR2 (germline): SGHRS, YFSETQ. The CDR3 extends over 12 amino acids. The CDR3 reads CASSEGGTGAFF. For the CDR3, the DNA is TGCGCCAGCAGCGAGGGAGGCACTGGAGCTTTCTTT.

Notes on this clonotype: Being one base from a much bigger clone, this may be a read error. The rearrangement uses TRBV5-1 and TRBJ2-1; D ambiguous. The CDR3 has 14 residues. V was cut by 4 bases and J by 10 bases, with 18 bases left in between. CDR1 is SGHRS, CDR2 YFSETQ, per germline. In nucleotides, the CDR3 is TGCGCCAGCAGCCGCTCCGAAGGAGCCTACGAGCAGTTCTTC. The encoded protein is CASSRSEGAYEQFF.

The DNA for the CDR3 is TGTGCCAGCTTCCGGGACTCCTACGAGCAGTACTTC. Translation gives CASFRDSYEQYF. The V and J genes are TRBV7-2 and TRBJ2-7, with D possibly being TRBD2 (5 bases). Trimming left V 8 bases short and J 0 bases short, with 8 bases between. This CDR3 has 12 amino acids. Germline values: CDR1 SGHTA, CDR2 FQGNSA. The full variable domain, with the rest looked up from reference TRBV7-2 and TRBJ2-7, is GAGVSQSPSNKVTEKGKDVELRCDPISGHTALYWYRQSLGQGLEFLIYFQGNSAPDKSGLPSDRFSAERTGGSVSTLTIQRTQQEDSAVYLCASFRDSYEQYFGPGTRLTVT.

DNA of the CDR3: TGTGCCAGCAGTCACCGGGACAACCCGCTCTCTGGGGCCAACGTCCTGACTTTC. Amino acid sequence: CASSHRDNPLSGANVLTF. The V call is TRBV12-3 or TRBV12-4, the J call TRBJ2-6; weak D call: TRBD1 (6 bases). The CDR3 is 18 amino acids. Trimming left V 5 bases short and J 0 bases short, with 17 bases between.

CDR3 sequence: CASSFRAGPDYEQYF. The CDR3 nucleotides read TGTGCCAGCAGTTTTAGGGCCGGGCCCGACTACGAGCAGTACTTC. The rearrangement uses TRBV12-3 or TRBV12-4 and TRBJ2-7; D uncertain. This CDR3 is built from 15 residues. Trimming removed 3 bases at V and 3 bases at J, with 15 bases between.

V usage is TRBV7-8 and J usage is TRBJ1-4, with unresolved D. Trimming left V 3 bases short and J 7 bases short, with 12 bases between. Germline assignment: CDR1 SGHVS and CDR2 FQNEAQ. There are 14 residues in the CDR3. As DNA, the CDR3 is TGTGCCAGCAGCTTTGAGGGATGGAGTGAAAAACTGTTTTTT. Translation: CASSFEGWSEKLFF.

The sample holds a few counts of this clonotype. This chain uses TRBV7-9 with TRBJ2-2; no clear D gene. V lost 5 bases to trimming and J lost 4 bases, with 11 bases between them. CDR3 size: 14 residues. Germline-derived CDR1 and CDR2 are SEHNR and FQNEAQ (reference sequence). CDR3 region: CASSAFISTGELFF. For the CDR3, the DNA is TGTGCCAGCAGCGCCTTCATATCCACCGGGGAGCTGTTTTTT.

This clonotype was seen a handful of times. The CDR3: CASSHGLGVGGTEAFF. In nucleotides, the CDR3 is TGCGCCAGCAGCCATGGGCTAGGGGTTGGGGGCACTGAAGCTTTCTTT. This sequence joins TRBV4-3 and TRBJ1-1; weak D call: TRBD1 (5 bases). This CDR3 comprises 16 residues. Per germline, CDR1 LGHNA and CDR2 YSLEER. V was pared by 3 bases and J by 4 bases, with 18 bases between.

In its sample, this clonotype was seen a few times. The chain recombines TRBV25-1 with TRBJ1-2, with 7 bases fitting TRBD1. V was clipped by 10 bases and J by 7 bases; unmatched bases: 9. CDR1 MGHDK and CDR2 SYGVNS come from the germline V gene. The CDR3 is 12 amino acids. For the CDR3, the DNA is TGTGCCACCGAATCGTACAGGGGTGGCTACACCTTC. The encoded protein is CATESYRGGYTF.

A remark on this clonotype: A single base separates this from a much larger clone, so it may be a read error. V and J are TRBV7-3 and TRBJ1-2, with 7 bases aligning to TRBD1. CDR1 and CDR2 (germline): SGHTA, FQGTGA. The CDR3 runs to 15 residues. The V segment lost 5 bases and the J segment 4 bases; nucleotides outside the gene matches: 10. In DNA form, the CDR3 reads TGTGCCAGCAGCCCAACGGGACAGAGTCCCTATGGCTACACCTTC. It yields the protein CASSPTGQSPYGYTF.

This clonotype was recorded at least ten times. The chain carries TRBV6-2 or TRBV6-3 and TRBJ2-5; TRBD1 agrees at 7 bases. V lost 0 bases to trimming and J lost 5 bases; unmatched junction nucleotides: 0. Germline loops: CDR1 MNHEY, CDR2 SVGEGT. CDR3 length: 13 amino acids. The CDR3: CASSYSDRETQYF. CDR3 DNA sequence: TGTGCCAGCAGTTACTCGGACAGGGAGACCCAGTACTTC.

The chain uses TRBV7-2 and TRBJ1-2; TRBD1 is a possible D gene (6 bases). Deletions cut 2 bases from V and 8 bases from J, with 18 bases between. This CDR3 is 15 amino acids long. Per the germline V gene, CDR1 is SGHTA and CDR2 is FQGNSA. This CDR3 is CASSLQEGGSGGYTF. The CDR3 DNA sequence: TGTGCCAGCAGCTTACAAGAGGGGGGATCCGGGGGCTACACCTTC.

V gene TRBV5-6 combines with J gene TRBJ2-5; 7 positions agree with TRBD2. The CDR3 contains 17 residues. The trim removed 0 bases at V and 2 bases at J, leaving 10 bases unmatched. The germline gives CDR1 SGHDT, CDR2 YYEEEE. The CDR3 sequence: CASSLGIGLAVQETQYF. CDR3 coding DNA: TGTGCCAGCAGCTTGGGGATCGGGCTAGCGGTACAAGAGACCCAGTACTTC.

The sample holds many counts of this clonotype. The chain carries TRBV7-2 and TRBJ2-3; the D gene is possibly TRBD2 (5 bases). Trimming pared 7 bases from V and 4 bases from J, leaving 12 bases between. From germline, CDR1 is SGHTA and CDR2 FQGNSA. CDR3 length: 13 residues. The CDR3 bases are TGTGCCAGCAACCATCGGCGGGCAGATACGCAGTATTTT. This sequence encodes CASNHRRADTQYF.